One sample yielded the 3 T cell receptor beta chains listed below, sequenced in a study of PD-L1 blockade in urothelial cancer. The table came from immunoSEQ multiplex PCR; TCRdb's copy has only in-frame clones and leaves some out. The table lists under 150,000 clones, roughly 89% of them singletons. The time point was: peripheral blood 6 weeks after treatment start. The sample here was PBMCs, taken around atezolizumab (anti-PD-L1) treatment. These receptors all stem from a man in his sixties with urothelial cancer.

The rearrangement uses TRBV27 and TRBJ2-7; perhaps TRBD2 as D (6 bases). The V gene lost 0 bases and the J gene lost 3 bases, with 12 bases spanning the gap. Germline CDR1 reads MNHEY; CDR2 reads SMNVEV (reference sequence). This CDR3 comprises 15 residues. The CDR3 loop is CASSLSSAGLYEQYF. As DNA, the CDR3 is TGTGCCAGCAGTTTATCATCGGCGGGACTCTACGAGCAGTACTTC.

The chain couples TRBV5-5 to TRBJ2-1; 7 bases are shared with TRBD2. Looked up from germline, CDR1 is SGHKS and CDR2 is YYEKEE (reference sequence). There are 12 residues in the CDR3. Trimming at V came to 3 bases and at J to 14 bases, leaving 8 bases not matched to a gene. The CDR3 protein is CASSSLAEDEFF. CDR3 DNA: TGTGCCAGCAGCTCGCTAGCGGAGGACGAGTTCTTC.

This sequence joins TRBV9 and TRBJ2-7; D perhaps matches TRBD2 (6 bases). This CDR3 is 14 amino acids long. CDR1 and CDR2 (germline): SGDLS, YYNGEE. Between the trimmed V and J ends, which lost 5 bases and 6 bases, there was a span of 18 bases. CDR3 in DNA: TGTGCCAGCAGTCGGGACTCCCGGTCCGGCGAGCAGTACTTC. It encodes CASSRDSRSGEQYF.